Listed here are 7 T cell receptor beta chains from one sample, sequenced in a study of cytomegalovirus exposure and HLA in healthy donors. The study ran its PCR with 60 Vbeta and 13 Jbeta primers. Method: immunoSEQ multiplex PCR; TCRdb's copy keeps in-frame clones and lacks some. The table has more than 150,000 clones, just under 80% seen once. The sample comprised PBMCs. The receptors originated from a woman in her forties or fifties in good health and CMV-seropositive.

The chain links TRBV15 to TRBJ1-1; no firm D call. V was shortened by 5 bases and J by 0 bases, with 7 bases between the two germline ends. CDR1 is LNHNV and CDR2 is YYDKDF in the germline V gene (reference sequence). The CDR3 runs to 13 residues. CDR3 nucleotide sequence: TGTGCCACCAGCGAACAGCTGAACACTGAAGCTTTCTTT. Encoded protein: CATSEQLNTEAFF.

This chain connects TRBV5-6 to TRBJ1-4, with 8 bases identical to TRBD1. CDR3 length: 15 residues. Losses at the gene ends were 4 bases for V and 7 bases for J; bases not matched to a gene: 9. Germline-derived CDR1 and CDR2 are SGHDT and YYEEEE. CDR3 region: CASSGDRGRGEKLFF. The CDR3 region has the DNA TGTGCCAGCAGCGGAGACAGGGGACGGGGTGAAAAACTGTTTTTT.

This sequence joins TRBV7-3 and TRBJ2-2; a possible D gene is TRBD2 (6 bases). In germline, CDR1 is SGHTA, CDR2 FQGTGA. CDR3 size: 13 residues. The ends were cut back, 5 bases at V and 10 bases at J, with 14 bases in the middle. The DNA of the CDR3 is TGTGCCAGCAGCCCCCCTGGAGGGCAGGAGCTGTTTTTT. It translates to CASSPPGGQELFF.

V usage is TRBV9 and J usage is TRBJ2-5, with 13 bases lining up with TRBD2. V dropped 1 base and J dropped 4; count of bases not matched to a gene: 4. The germline gives CDR1 SGDLS, CDR2 YYNGEE. The CDR3 length is 16 residues. CDR3 nucleotide sequence: TGTGCCAGCAGCGTAAGCGGACTAGCGGGAGTAGAGACCCAGTACTTC. It translates to CASSVSGLAGVETQYF.

V and J are TRBV28 and TRBJ2-5, with TRBD2 identical over 10 bases. The J call may be incorrect, as the DNA end agrees better with TRBJ2-7. The CDR3 totals 14 residues. Germline V gives CDR1 MDHEN, CDR2 SYDVKM. CDR3 sequence: CASSLSGRANEQYF. In DNA form, the CDR3 reads TGTGCCAGCAGTTTGAGCGGGAGGGCCAACGAGCAGTACTTC.

The chain employs TRBV6-4 and TRBJ2-1; 14 bases map to TRBD2. There are 13 residues in the CDR3. The germline V gene encodes CDR1 MRHNA and CDR2 SNTAGT. V lost 4 bases to trimming and J lost 11 bases; unmatched junction nucleotides: 1. Here the CDR3 DNA reads TGTGCCAGCAGTGGACTAGCGGGAGGGAAGCAGTTCTTC. It translates to CASSGLAGGKQFF.

The chain employs TRBV5-5 and TRBJ1-3; 8 bases map to TRBD1. The CDR3 extends over 18 amino acids. Germline V gene lookup returns CDR1 SGHKS and CDR2 YYEKEE (reference sequence). The ends lost 0 bases at V and 4 bases at J; junction bases unmatched: 12. CDR3 sequence (DNA): TGTGCCAGCAGCTTGGGCCCTCTAGGACAGGGTAGAGGAAACACCATATATTTT. It translates to CASSLGPLGQGRGNTIYF.